This TCR beta chain was identified during a study of T cell responses to AZD1222 COVID-19 vaccine. Overall study context: Both about-4-week and about-12-week second-dose recipients were combined.

As regards this clone: Its antigen remains unknown.

TCRdb keeps only in-frame clones here, not all; method: immunoSEQ multiplex PCR. The sample carries some 150,000 clones, 88% recorded once. Germline lookup yields CDR1 MNHEY and CDR2 SVGEGT. This CDR3 contains 15 residues. The germline V and J ends were trimmed by 5 bases and 6 bases, with 16 bases remaining between them. Study outcomes and limitations: An increase in Spike-specific TCR breadth and depth was observed after two AZD1222 doses.

The clonotype was recovered from an adult in good health. This specimen consisted of peripheral blood, obtained on day 0 of AZD1222 vaccination. This chain links TRBV6-2 or TRBV6-3 with TRBJ1-4, with TRBD1 as a possible D gene (5 bases). In DNA, the CDR3 is TGTGCCAGCAGTCGCCTAGGGCCGGGGGATGAAAAACTGTTTTTT. Translated: CASSRLGPGDEKLFF.